This T cell receptor beta chain was captured in a study of cytomegalovirus exposure and HLA in healthy donors. This CDR3 contains 15 residues. Per the germline V gene, CDR1 is SGHTA and CDR2 is FQGNSA. PCR used 60 Vbeta primers and 13 Jbeta primers. The repertoire was sequenced with immunoSEQ multiplex PCR; TCRdb's copy has only in-frame clones and lacks some. The table records some 170,000 clones, about four fifths of them present only once. The source material was PBMCs. This TCR derives from a woman younger than 35 in good health and CMV-seropositive. V and J are TRBV7-2 and TRBJ2-5, with 10 positions matching TRBD1. Gene TRBJ2-7 matches the end of the DNA better, so the J call may be wrong. The CDR3 sequence is CASSKDRGTSYEQYF. CDR3 bases: TGTGCCAGCAGCAAGGACAGGGGGACTTCCTACGAGCAGTACTTC.